Included here is one T cell receptor beta chain sequence, with context. These data come from a study of blood T cell repertoires in COVID-19. The CDR3 length is 14 residues. The V and J ends lost 5 bases and 5 bases respectively, with 13 bases between them. CDR1 is SGHVS and CDR2 is FQNEAQ in the germline V gene. Data came from immunoSEQ multiplex PCR; TCRdb stores just in-frame clones and leaves some out. The table has roughly 80,000 clones, around 81% seen once. The gene calls are TRBV7-8 and TRBJ1-5; D gene ambiguous. This TCR came from a human donor in a cohort sampled during active COVID-19. Source material: peripheral blood. As DNA, the CDR3 is TGTGCCAGCAGCCTACTCGAACTGTATCAGCCCCAGCATTTT. Its translation is CASSLLELYQPQHF.